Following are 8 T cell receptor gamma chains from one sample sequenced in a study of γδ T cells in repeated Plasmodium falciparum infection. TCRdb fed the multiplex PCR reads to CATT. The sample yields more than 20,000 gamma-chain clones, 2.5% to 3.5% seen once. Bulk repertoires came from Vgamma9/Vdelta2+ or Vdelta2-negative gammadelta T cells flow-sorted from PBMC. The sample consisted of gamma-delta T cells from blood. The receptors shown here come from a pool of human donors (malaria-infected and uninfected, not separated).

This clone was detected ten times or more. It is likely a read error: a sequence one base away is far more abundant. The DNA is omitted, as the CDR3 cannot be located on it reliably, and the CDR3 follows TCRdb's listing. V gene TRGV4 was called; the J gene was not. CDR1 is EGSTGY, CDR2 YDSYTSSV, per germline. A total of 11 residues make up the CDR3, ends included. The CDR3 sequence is CAVRYYYKKLF.

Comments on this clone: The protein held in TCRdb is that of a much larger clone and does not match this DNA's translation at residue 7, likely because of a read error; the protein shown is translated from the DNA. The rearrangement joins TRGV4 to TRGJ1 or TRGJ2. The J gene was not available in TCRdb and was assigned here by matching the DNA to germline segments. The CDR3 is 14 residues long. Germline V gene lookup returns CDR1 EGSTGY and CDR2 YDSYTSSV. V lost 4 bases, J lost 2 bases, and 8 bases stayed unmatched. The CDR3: CATWDIGDYYKKLF. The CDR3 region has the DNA TGTGCCACCTGGGACATAGGGGATTATTATAAGAAACTCTTT.

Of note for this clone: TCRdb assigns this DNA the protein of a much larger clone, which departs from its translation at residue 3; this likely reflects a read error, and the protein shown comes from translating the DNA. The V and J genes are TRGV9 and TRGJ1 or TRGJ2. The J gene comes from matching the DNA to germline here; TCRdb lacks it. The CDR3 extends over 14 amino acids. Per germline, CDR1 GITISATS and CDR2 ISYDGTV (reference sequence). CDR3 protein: CAMWEARTVYKKLF. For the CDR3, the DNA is TGTGCCATGTGGGAGGCCCGTACGGTTTATAAGAAACTCTTT.

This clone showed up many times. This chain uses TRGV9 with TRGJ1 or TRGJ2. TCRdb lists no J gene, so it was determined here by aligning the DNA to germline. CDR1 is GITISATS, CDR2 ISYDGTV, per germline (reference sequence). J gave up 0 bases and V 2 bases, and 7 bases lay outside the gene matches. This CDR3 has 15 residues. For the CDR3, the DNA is TGTGCCTTGTGGGAGGCTTCTTCGAATTATTATAAGAAACTCTTT. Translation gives CALWEASSNYYKKLF.

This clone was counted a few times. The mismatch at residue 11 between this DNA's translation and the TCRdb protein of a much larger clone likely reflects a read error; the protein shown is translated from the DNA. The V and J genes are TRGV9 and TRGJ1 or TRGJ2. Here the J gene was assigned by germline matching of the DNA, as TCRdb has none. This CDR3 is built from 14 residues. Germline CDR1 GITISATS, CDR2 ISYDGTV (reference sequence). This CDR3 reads CALWEATYYYRKLF. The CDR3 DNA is TGTGCCTTGTGGGAGGCCACCTATTATTATAGGAAACTCTTT.

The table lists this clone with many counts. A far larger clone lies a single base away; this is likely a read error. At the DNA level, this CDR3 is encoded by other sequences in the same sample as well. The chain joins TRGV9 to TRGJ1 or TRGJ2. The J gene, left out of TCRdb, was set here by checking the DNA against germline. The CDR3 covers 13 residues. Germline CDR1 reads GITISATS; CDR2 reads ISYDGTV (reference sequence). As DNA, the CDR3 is TGTGCCCTGTGGGAGGTGCGAAGGTATAAGAAACTCTTT. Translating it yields CALWEVRRYKKLF.

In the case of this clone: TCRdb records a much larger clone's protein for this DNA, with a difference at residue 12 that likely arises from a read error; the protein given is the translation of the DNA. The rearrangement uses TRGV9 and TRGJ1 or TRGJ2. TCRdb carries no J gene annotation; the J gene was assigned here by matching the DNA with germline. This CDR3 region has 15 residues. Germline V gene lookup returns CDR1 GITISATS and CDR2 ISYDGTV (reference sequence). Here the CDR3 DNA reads TGTGCCTTGTGGGAGGTAACCCCATTGAGATATAGGAAACTCTTT. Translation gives CALWEVTPLRYRKLF.

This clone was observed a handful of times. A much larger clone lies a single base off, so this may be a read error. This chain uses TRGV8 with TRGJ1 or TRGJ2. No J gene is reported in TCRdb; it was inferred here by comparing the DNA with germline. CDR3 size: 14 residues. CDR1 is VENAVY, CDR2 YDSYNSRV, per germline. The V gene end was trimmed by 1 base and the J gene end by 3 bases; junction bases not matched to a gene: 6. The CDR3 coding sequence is TGTGCCACCTGGGATAGTACGAGTTATTATAAGAAACTCTTT. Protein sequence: CATWDSTSYYKKLF.